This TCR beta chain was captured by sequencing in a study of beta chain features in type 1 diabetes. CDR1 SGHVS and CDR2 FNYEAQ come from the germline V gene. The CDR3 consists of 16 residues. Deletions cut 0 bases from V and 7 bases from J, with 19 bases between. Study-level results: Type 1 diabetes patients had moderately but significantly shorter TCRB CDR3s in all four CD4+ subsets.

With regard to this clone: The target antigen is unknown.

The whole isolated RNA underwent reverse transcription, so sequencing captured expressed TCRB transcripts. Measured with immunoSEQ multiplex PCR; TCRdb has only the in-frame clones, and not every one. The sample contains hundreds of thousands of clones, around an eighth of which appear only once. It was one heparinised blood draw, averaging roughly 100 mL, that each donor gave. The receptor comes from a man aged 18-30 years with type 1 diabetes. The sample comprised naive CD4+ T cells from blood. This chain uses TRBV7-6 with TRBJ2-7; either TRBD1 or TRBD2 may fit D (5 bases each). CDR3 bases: TGTGCCAGCAGCTTAGCATTAGACCCGGGAAGGGGTGAGCAGTACTTC. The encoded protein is CASSLALDPGRGEQYF.